The 30 T cell receptor beta chains below were found in one sample sequenced in a study of response to subunit inactivated influenza vaccine. TCRdb re-called the RT-PCR reads with MiXCR, one entry per CDR3 protein. The sample shows roughly 500,000 distinct CDR3 sequences, roughly 25% of them seen only once. The specimen was CD4+ T cells sorted from PBMCs, collected 4 to 6 days after vaccination. These receptors were obtained from a man in his forties or fifties who received an inactivated influenza vaccine.

This clonotype has more than one count but fewer than ten. The chain joins TRBV24-1 to TRBJ2-5; no clear D gene. Trimming removed 9 bases from V and 3 bases from J, with 22 bases in between. Germline CDR1 reads KGHDR; CDR2 reads SFDVKD. The CDR3 runs 16 residues. CDR3 sequence: CATPGRSFAQKETQYF. The CDR3 DNA follows: TGTGCCACCCCGGGCAGGAGTTTCGCGCAGAAAGAGACCCAGTACTTC.

The V call is TRBV6-2 or TRBV6-3, the J call TRBJ2-7; the D gene could be TRBD1 or TRBD2 (6 bases each). This CDR3 has 16 residues. V was pared by 0 bases and J by 0 bases, with 12 bases between. Germline V CDR1 and CDR2: MNHEY, SVGEGT. The CDR3 loop is CASSYSNGGTSYEQYF. The CDR3, as DNA: TGTGCCAGCAGTTACTCGAACGGGGGCACCTCCTACGAGCAGTACTTC.

The table lists this clonotype with a few counts. CDR3 bases: TGTGCCAGCTCACCGGCCAGAAACACCGGGGAGCTGTTTTTT. It specifies CASSPARNTGELFF. The V and J genes are TRBV18 and TRBJ2-2; D uncertain. The CDR3 runs 14 residues. CDR1 and CDR2 (germline): KGHSH, LQKENI. V dropped 3 bases and J dropped 2 bases, with 7 bases sitting between them.

The chain uses TRBV12-3 or TRBV12-4 and TRBJ2-7; 11 positions agree with TRBD2. Trimming cost V 4 bases and J 0 bases; bases outside gene matches: 11. The CDR3 has 18 residues. The CDR3 DNA sequence: TGTGCCAGCAGTTCAACCCTAGGACTAGCGGGTGACTCCTACGAGCAGTACTTC. Encoded protein: CASSSTLGLAGDSYEQYF.

This clonotype has only a few counts. The chain links TRBV7-9 to TRBJ1-1; 8 bases are a match to TRBD1. Germline lookup yields CDR1 SEHNR and CDR2 FQNEAQ (reference sequence). The CDR3 totals 15 residues. Germline trimming cut 5 bases from V and 5 bases from J; bases unmatched to any gene: 10. The CDR3 DNA follows: TGTGCCAGCAGCACGAGACAGGGGAAGTGGACTGAAGCTTTCTTT. As protein: CASSTRQGKWTEAFF.

The chain uses TRBV5-6 and TRBJ2-7; a weak D match, TRBD2 (5 bases). Per the germline V gene, CDR1 is SGHDT and CDR2 is YYEEEE. V was shortened by 4 bases and J by 6 bases, with 14 bases between the two germline ends. The CDR3 contains 13 residues. The CDR3 region is CASSLGRAGEQYF. The CDR3 bases are TGTGCCAGCAGCCTGGGTAGGGCGGGCGAGCAGTACTTC.

The rearrangement uses TRBV24-1 and TRBJ2-5, with no clear D. V gave up 6 bases and J gave up 5 bases, with 12 bases separating them. This CDR3 is 13 amino acids long. CDR1 is KGHDR, CDR2 SFDVKD, per germline. This CDR3 reads CATSTRAGETQYF. In DNA form, the CDR3 reads TGTGCCACCAGTACAAGGGCCGGGGAGACCCAGTACTTC.

The rearrangement links TRBV7-8 to TRBJ2-1; D is ambiguous. Germline V gene lookup returns CDR1 SGHVS and CDR2 FQNEAQ. Trimming cost V 1 base and J 4 bases, with 11 bases left between them. The CDR3 runs to 15 residues. Here the CDR3 reads CASSLGPKAYNEQFF. The CDR3, as DNA: TGTGCCAGCAGCTTAGGACCAAAGGCTTACAATGAGCAGTTCTTC.

This clonotype was seen only a few times. The chain combines TRBV6-2 or TRBV6-3 with TRBJ2-7; the D is unclear. The germline V gene has CDR1 MNHEY and CDR2 SVGEGT. V lost 7 bases and J 2 bases, leaving 9 bases between the germline ends. CDR3 length: 12 residues. CDR3 nucleotide sequence: TGTGCCAGCACGGGCCCTACCTACGAGCAGTACTTC. The encoded protein is CASTGPTYEQYF.

The chain carries TRBV7-8 and TRBJ2-7; 10 bases map to TRBD1. The germline V gene has CDR1 SGHVS and CDR2 FQNEAQ. The CDR3 extends over 15 amino acids. V was clipped by 3 bases and J by 3 bases; unmatched bases: 5. CDR3: CASSLTGGLFYEQYF. The DNA for the CDR3 is TGTGCCAGCAGCTTGACAGGGGGCCTCTTCTACGAGCAGTACTTC. Full variable domain (remainder filled in from reference TRBV7-8 and TRBJ2-7): GAGVSQSPRYKVAKRGQDVALRCDPISGHVSLFWYQQALGQGPEFLTYFQNEAQLDKSGLPSDRFFAERPEGSVSTLKIQRTQQEDSAVYLCASSLTGGLFYEQYFGPGTRLTVT.

This chain uses TRBV6-2 or TRBV6-3 with TRBJ2-7, with a tentative D call TRBD1 (6 bases). The CDR3 has 14 residues. Trimming took off 2 bases at V and 6 bases at J, with 14 bases between the two ends. CDR1 is MNHEY and CDR2 is SVGEGT in the germline V gene. The DNA for the CDR3 is TGTGCCAGCAGTTACAGTCGGATCAGGGGCGAGCAGTACTTC. Protein: CASSYSRIRGEQYF.

The rearrangement uses TRBV5-4 and TRBJ1-1; tentatively, D is TRBD1 (6 bases). CDR3 length: 15 residues. The V gene's germline CDR1 is SGHNT and CDR2 YYREEE (reference sequence). V lost 4 bases and J lost 0, with 13 bases in between. CDR3 sequence (DNA): TGTGCCAGCAGCGTGGGCGGGGGCATGAACACTGAAGCTTTCTTT. Its protein is CASSVGGGMNTEAFF.

This clonotype was counted a few times. The chain employs TRBV6-2 or TRBV6-3 and TRBJ2-4, with 8 nucleotides matching TRBD1. CDR1 and CDR2 (germline): MNHEY, SVGEGT. The CDR3 has 15 residues. V shed 6 bases and J 3 bases; nucleotides not matched to a gene: 7. CDR3 nucleotide sequence: TGTGCCAGCAGACCTGACAGGGGACTCAAAAACATTCAGTACTTC. Amino acids: CASRPDRGLKNIQYF.

This sequence joins TRBV10-3 and TRBJ1-2; D is unresolved. This CDR3 comprises 13 residues. CDR1 and CDR2 (germline): ENHRY, SYGVKD. V was shortened by 2 bases and J by 1 base, with 5 bases between the two germline ends. CDR3 in amino acids: CAISERDNYGYTF. The DNA of the CDR3 is TGTGCCATCAGTGAGAGAGATAACTATGGCTACACCTTC.

The chain recombines TRBV20-1 with TRBJ2-1, with D perhaps TRBD2 (6 bases). Trimming removed 6 bases from V and 3 bases from J, with 15 bases in between. CDR3 length: 14 amino acids. Germline V lookup: CDR1 DFQATT, CDR2 SNEGSKA (reference sequence). As DNA, the CDR3 is TGCAGTGCCTCCGACCGGGGGAACTACAATGAGCAGTTCTTC. This gives the protein CSASDRGNYNEQFF.

This clonotype was recorded a few times. The chain uses TRBV5-1 and TRBJ2-3; tentative D call: TRBD1 (6 bases). Trimming stripped 2 bases from V and 3 bases from J, with 13 bases between. The CDR3 is 15 amino acids. Germline V gene sequence: CDR1 SGHRS, CDR2 YFSETQ. The CDR3 region has the DNA TGCGCCAGCAGCTTCCGAGGGGGATCGACAGATACGCAGTATTTT. Translating it yields CASSFRGGSTDTQYF.

This clonotype showed up just once. The chain links TRBV29-1 to TRBJ2-7; the D is unclear. Germline V gene data show CDR1 as SQVTM and CDR2 as ANQGSEA. Trimming stripped 4 bases from V and 6 bases from J, with 10 bases between. The CDR3 totals 11 residues. The CDR3 nucleotides are TGCAGCGTTGGCTTCCGGAGCGAGCAGTACTTC. Translated: CSVGFRSEQYF.

This clonotype turned up a few times. The chain links TRBV20-1 to TRBJ1-3; a possible D gene is TRBD1 (5 bases). This CDR3 contains 13 residues. Trimming shortened V by 3 bases and J by 6 bases, and 12 bases separated the two germline ends. Germline CDR1 reads DFQATT; CDR2 reads SNEGSKA (reference sequence). The CDR3 here is CSASARAENTIYF. The CDR3 region has the DNA TGCAGTGCTAGTGCCAGGGCAGAAAACACCATATATTTT.

The J gene is TRBJ2-3, the V gene TRBV5-6, with no clear D. Germline-derived CDR1 and CDR2 are SGHDT and YYEEEE. V lost 1 base and J 6 bases, leaving 9 bases between the germline ends. The CDR3 is 13 amino acids. The CDR3 here is CASSLLSIDTQYF. CDR3 DNA sequence: TGTGCCAGCAGCTTGTTGTCTATCGATACGCAGTATTTT.

The sample holds a few counts of this clonotype. CDR3 sequence reads: CASSLKLDYNEQFF. DNA for the CDR3: TGTGCCAGCAGTTTGAAACTAGATTACAATGAGCAGTTCTTC. V usage is TRBV12-3 or TRBV12-4 and J usage is TRBJ2-1; the D gene is possibly TRBD2 (5 bases). CDR3 length equals 14 residues. V was clipped by 3 bases and J by 4 bases, with 10 bases between them.

V gene TRBV4-2 combines with J gene TRBJ1-2; D is possibly TRBD1 (6 bases). With 1 base removed from V and 4 bases from J, the gap between germline ends came to 16 bases. Germline assignment: CDR1 LGHNA and CDR2 YNFKEQ. The CDR3 covers 16 residues. CDR3 amino acids: CASSQAATGSVYGYTF. DNA of the CDR3: TGTGCCAGCAGCCAAGCAGCCACAGGGTCGGTCTATGGCTACACCTTC.

In its sample, this clonotype was seen a few times. The chain combines TRBV28 with TRBJ2-5, with a tentative D call TRBD1 (6 bases). The CDR3 extends over 14 amino acids. Between the trimmed V and J ends, which lost 5 bases and 4 bases, there was a span of 14 bases. Looked up from germline, CDR1 is MDHEN and CDR2 is SYDVKM. The DNA of the CDR3 is TGTGCCAGCAGTGCAACAGGGTACCCAGAGACCCAGTACTTC. It yields the protein CASSATGYPETQYF.

This clonotype was observed a single time. One end of the junction does not line up with germline, which may come from a read error. The CDR3 is CVSSGRTVLNYGYTF. In DNA, the CDR3 is TGTGTCAGCAGTGGACGGACAGTCCTCAACTATGGCTACACCTTC. This chain joins TRBV12-3 or TRBV12-4 and TRBJ1-2; tentative D call: TRBD1 (6 bases). This CDR3 spans 15 amino acids.

The rearrangement uses TRBV7-8 and TRBJ2-7, with unresolved D. Trimming stripped 1 base from V and 0 bases from J, with 7 bases between. Germline V gene data show CDR1 as SGHVS and CDR2 as FQNEAQ. The CDR3 runs 14 residues. CDR3 sequence reads: CASSLEESSYEQYF. CDR3 DNA: TGTGCCAGCAGCTTAGAGGAGAGCTCCTACGAGCAGTACTTC.

V gene TRBV24-1 combines with J gene TRBJ2-1; no reliable D call. Trimming stripped 5 bases from V and 0 bases from J, with 16 bases between. This CDR3 has 17 amino acids. CDR1 KGHDR and CDR2 SFDVKD come from the germline V gene. The CDR3 DNA reads as TGTGCCACCAGTGCCACGGAGAAGGGTTTCTCCTACAATGAGCAGTTCTTC. Translating gives CATSATEKGFSYNEQFF.

The sample holds a few counts of this clonotype. The chain links TRBV7-9 to TRBJ1-2; D gene unclear. Looked up from germline, CDR1 is SEHNR and CDR2 is FQNEAQ (reference sequence). The V and J ends lost 1 base and 8 bases respectively, with 14 bases between them. The CDR3 loop spans 14 amino acids. The CDR3, as DNA: TGTGCCAGCAGCTTAGAGGCGGCGTACGCCGGCTACACCTTC. Translation gives CASSLEAAYAGYTF.

This clonotype turned up a few times. J is TRBJ2-6 and V is TRBV20-1; D gene uncertain. Trimming left V 2 bases short and J 0 bases short, with 5 bases between. CDR1 DFQATT and CDR2 SNEGSKA come from the germline V gene (reference sequence). The CDR3 has 14 residues. The CDR3 coding sequence is TGCAGTGCTAGACGCAGCTCTGGGGCCAACGTCCTGACTTTC. It encodes CSARRSSGANVLTF.

The J gene is TRBJ2-7, the V gene TRBV20-1, with 8 bases that match TRBD1. The V and J ends lost 6 bases and 7 bases, in that order; junction bases with no gene match: 14. Germline-derived CDR1 and CDR2 are DFQATT and SNEGSKA (reference sequence). This CDR3 comprises 14 residues. CDR3 in DNA: TGCAGTGCGATAGACCCCCAGGGGGCGTGGGAGCAGTACTTC. This gives the protein CSAIDPQGAWEQYF.

This clonotype was found a few times. The chain couples TRBV10-3 to TRBJ2-2, with 7 bases lining up with TRBD2. V shed 4 bases, J shed 5 bases, and the junction held 7 bases outside the gene matches. There are 15 residues in the CDR3. Looked up from germline, CDR1 is ENHRY and CDR2 is SYGVKD. Here the CDR3 DNA reads TGTGCCATCAGTGGTAGCGGGCCCGAAACCGGGGAGCTGTTTTTT. Its translation is CAISGSGPETGELFF.

Concerning this clonotype itself: A much larger clone differs from this one at a single base, so this may be a read error. The chain uses TRBV11-2 and TRBJ2-3; D remains ambiguous. The V end lost 6 bases, the J end lost 3 bases, and 19 bases lay between the germline ends. Germline lookup yields CDR1 SGHAT and CDR2 FQNNGV. This CDR3 has 16 residues. The CDR3 region is CASRIPIWGKTDTQYF. CDR3 coding DNA: TGTGCCAGCAGGATCCCAATATGGGGTAAAACAGATACGCAGTATTTT. The variable domain in full, completed from reference TRBV11-2 and TRBJ2-3, reads EAGVAQSPRYKIIEKRQSVAFWCNPISGHATLYWYQQILGQGPKLLIQFQNNGVVDDSQLPKDRFSAERLKGVDSTLKIQPAKLEDSAVYLCASRIPIWGKTDTQYFGPGTRLTVL.